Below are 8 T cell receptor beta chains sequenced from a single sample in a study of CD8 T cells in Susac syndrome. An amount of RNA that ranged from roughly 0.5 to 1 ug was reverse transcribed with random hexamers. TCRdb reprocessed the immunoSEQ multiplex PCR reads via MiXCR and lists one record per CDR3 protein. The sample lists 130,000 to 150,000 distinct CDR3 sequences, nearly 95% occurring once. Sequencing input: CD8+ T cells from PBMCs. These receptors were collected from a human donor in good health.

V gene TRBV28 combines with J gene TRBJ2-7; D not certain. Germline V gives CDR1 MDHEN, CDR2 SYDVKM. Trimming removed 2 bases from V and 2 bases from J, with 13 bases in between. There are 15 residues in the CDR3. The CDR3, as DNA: TGTGCCAGCAGTTTAGGGCTACCGAAAGCCTACGAGCAGTACTTC. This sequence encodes CASSLGLPKAYEQYF.

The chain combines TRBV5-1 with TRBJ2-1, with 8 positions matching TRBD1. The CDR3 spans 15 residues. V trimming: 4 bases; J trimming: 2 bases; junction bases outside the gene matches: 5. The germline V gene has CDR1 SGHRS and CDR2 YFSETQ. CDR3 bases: TGCGCCAGCAGCGAAGGACAGGGACCCTACAATGAGCAGTTCTTC. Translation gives CASSEGQGPYNEQFF.

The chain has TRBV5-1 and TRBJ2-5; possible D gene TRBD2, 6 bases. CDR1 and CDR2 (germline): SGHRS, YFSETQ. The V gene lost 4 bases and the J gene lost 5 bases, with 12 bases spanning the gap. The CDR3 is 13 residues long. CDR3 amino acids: CASSAQAGETQYF. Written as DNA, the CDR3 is TGCGCCAGCAGCGCCCAGGCGGGGGAGACCCAGTACTTC.

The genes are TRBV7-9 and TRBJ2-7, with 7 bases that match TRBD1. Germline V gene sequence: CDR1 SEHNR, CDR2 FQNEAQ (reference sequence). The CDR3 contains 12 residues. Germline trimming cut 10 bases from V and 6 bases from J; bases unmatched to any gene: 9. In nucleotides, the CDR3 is TGTGCCACCCAGAGGGACAGTCGCGAGCAGTACTTC. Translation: CATQRDSREQYF.

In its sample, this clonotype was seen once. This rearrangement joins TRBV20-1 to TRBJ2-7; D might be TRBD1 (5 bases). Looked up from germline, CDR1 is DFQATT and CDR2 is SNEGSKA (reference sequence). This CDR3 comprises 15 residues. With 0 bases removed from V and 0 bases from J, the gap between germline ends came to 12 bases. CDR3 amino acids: CSARDPTVPSYEQYF. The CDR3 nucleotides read TGCAGTGCTAGAGACCCGACAGTCCCCTCCTACGAGCAGTACTTC.

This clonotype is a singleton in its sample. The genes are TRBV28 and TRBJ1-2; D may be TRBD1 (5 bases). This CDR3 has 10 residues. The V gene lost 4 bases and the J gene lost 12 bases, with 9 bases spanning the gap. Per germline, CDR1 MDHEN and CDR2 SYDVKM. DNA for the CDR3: TGTGCCAGCAGTTCACAGGAAAACACCTTC. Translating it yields CASSSQENTF.

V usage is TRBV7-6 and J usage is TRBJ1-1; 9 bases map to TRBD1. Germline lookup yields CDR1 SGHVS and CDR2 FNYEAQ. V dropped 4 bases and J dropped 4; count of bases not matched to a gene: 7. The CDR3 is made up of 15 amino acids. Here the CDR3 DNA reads TGTGCCAGCAGCTGGGACAGGGACGGGGGCACTGAAGCTTTCTTT. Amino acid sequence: CASSWDRDGGTEAFF.

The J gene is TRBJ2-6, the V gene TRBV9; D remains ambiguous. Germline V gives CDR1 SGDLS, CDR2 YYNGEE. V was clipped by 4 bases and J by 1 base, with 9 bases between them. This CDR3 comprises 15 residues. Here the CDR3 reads CASSPAHSGANVLTF. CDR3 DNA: TGTGCCAGCAGCCCGGCCCATTCTGGGGCCAACGTCCTGACTTTC.